This TCR beta chain is from a study of cytomegalovirus exposure and HLA in healthy donors (dated by TCRdb to the late 2010s). With regard to the full study: In an earlier analysis of several hundred of the donors, about 270 Gb of sequence data and about 110 million unique TCR beta sequences from roughly 180 million T cells were reported. Rather than drawing on any new phenotypic data, the later analysis identified candidate immune exposures from TCR beta sequences and the way those sequences occurred across donors. A later genetic analysis took genome-wide SNP genotypes for about three fifths of the 666 donors and used that subset as a discovery cohort. On average, about 240,000 unique TCR beta nucleotide sequences were sequenced per donor among 398 genotyped donors of the cohort, with roughly 20% of those sequences being non-productive. Every discovery cohort repertoire had been produced on one sequencing platform. HLA typing covered class I and class II loci at four-digit resolution. The study was designed to test whether signatures of past pathogen exposure could be identified by cataloging public T cell receptors. The study used immunosequencing to profile the T cell repertoires of some 600 subjects and linked those repertoires to cytomegalovirus serostatus. Roughly 300 gigabases of sequencing data and around 80 million unique TCR sequences made up an early release that covered 500 to 650 HLA-typed donors. A later analysis re-examined previously published TCR beta repertoires from 500 to 700 donors and added high-resolution HLA genotyping to investigate patterns of TCR occurrence. High-throughput TCR immunosequencing, statistical association of individual TCRs with disease status, and machine learning were combined to predict cytomegalovirus infection status. The genetic ancestry cluster associated with self-reported Caucasian donors included over 80% of the approximately 400 genotyped donors. Donor age, sex, ethnicity and CMV serostatus were compiled alongside the repertoire data. Four or five DR-DQ haplotypes were handled as single units for association and clustering, since linkage in the cohort was strong. Besides the first cohort of 550 to 750 subjects, a separate validation cohort made up of 120 or so different subjects was used. An earlier analysis of several hundred of the donors applied high-throughput TCR beta sequencing to assess whether each TCR beta V gene segment acted as functional or pseudogenic. Typing coverage differed by locus: A, B, C, DRB1 and DQB1 were typed in roughly 620-630 donors, DQA1 in about 510, DPA1 in some 600, and DPB1 in just under 480.

To prepare the library, the immunoSEQ multiplex PCR assay was applied. A mixture of 60 forward primers for TCR Vbeta segments and 13 reverse primers for TCR Jbeta segments was used in the multiplex PCR. Amplification of the CDR3 region of rearranged TCR beta genes was performed with a multiplex PCR assay on genomic DNA. The Illumina HiSeq System was used to sequence the amplified TCR beta libraries as 87-base-pair reads. In the source study's methods: A later analysis tallied 75 million to 95 million unique TCR beta chains across the 666 repertoires, and about 12 million of those chains were shared by two or more donors. Raw reads were error-corrected and collapsed into unique sequences by a nearest-neighbor algorithm in which closely related sequences were merged to remove PCR and sequencing errors. V, D and J gene segments were assigned by aligning CDR3 sequences to IMGT reference sequences. For a sequence to be retained, at least a six-nucleotide match to both a V gene segment and a J gene segment was required. A rearrangement was called productive if the CDR3 had no stop codons and remained in frame with V and J, and every other rearrangement was called non-productive. CDR3 was defined by IMGT convention, running from the second conserved V-encoded cysteine to the conserved J-encoded phenylalanine. In an earlier analysis of some 550 of the donors, sequences lacking an unambiguous match to a single V gene segment were excluded. An earlier analysis of about 600 of the donors called V segments functional above 56.7% productive rearrangements and segregating when the between-donor standard deviation exceeded 5%. A statistical classification framework was developed to diagnose cytomegalovirus status using the catalog of TCR beta chain sequences. In a later analysis, V and J genes were assigned by comparing TCR nucleotide sequences against IMGT/GENE-DB human TR gene sequences. The TCRdist pipeline was used in a later analysis to assign CDR3 sequences and most-parsimonious VDJ recombination scenarios. In a later analysis, each TCR beta chain was defined by its CDR3 amino acid sequence together with its V-gene family, and reads lacking a unique V-gene family were excluded. To address suspected cross-contamination and a sequencing artifact, a later analysis removed 592 highly shared, low-generation-probability nucleotide sequences. A later analysis calculated a clonal expansion index for each public chain from normalized within-repertoire ranks of inferred template counts. Generation probabilities in a later analysis came from a VDJ recombination model fitted to out-of-frame rearrangements, and those results were checked against IGoR. In a later analysis, hypergeometric tests were used to score TCR-TCR, TCR-HLA and TCR-CMV co-occurrence, with a repertoire-size bias correction applied to TCR pairs. In a later analysis, false discovery rates were estimated by permuting HLA or CMV assignments 20 times. In a later analysis, co-occurring TCRs were grouped with DBSCAN, and TCRdist sequence similarity was added when clustering was performed within HLA-allele-positive subsets. Repertoires with fewer than 30,000 or more than 120,000 public chains were left out of co-occurrence clustering, as were four to six repertoires with anomalous nucleotide sharing. Entries here come from immuneACCESS through TCRdb and include only in-frame sequences with V and J called. Some clones fail to appear in such tables; in the studies checked, an unresolved V gene covers under half of the shortfall, and the cause of the remainder is unknown. Clone size and the V and J calls come from that table; the DNA yielded D and trimming. For this sample there are some 88,000 clones; approximately 63% appear just once. The ten largest make up around 6.3% of the sample.

Points the paper makes about the study in general: A later genetic analysis reported fewer N-insertions in productive TCRs among donors in an Asian-associated ancestry cluster than the roughly 620-donor mean. The classifier was reported to diagnose cytomegalovirus status with high specificity and sensitivity in both the original and validation cohorts. A later analysis found that most CMV-associated TCR beta chains appeared HLA-restricted, with HLA associations seemingly driven largely by CMV exposure. Linkage disequilibrium might explain the correlated functional status among segregating V segments, but an unknown experimental factor could not be ruled out. The study listed over 150 TCR beta chains as associated with cytomegalovirus. When HLA alleles, especially DR and DQ, strongly co-occurred, attributing TCR associations to individual alleles was difficult. Across donors, most TCR sequences were observed very rarely, whereas some public TCRs were present in many individuals. A further reported finding was that TCR beta sequences accurately predicted the HLA-A and HLA-B alleles for most subjects in the first cohort. The authors suggested that the approach could potentially be generalized to other disease states and immunological phenotypes. In vitro tests confirmed that a few of the cytomegalovirus-associated TCR beta chains recognize cytomegalovirus antigens. Only TCR beta chains were sequenced in this cohort, and the absence of alpha or paired-chain data limited detectable features. Presence/absence analyses assumed roughly uniform sequencing depth across donors, an assumption that may not hold. HLA typing was unavailable for some donors at each locus, so association tests used only the typed subset. Some IMGT-functional V segments, including TRBV6-2 and TRBV6-3, could not be told apart with the 87-base-pair reads, so those segments were excluded. Broadly in line with IMGT annotations, most TCR beta V segments showed up in productive rearrangements about 90% or about 30% of the time in an earlier analysis of 587 of the donors. An association between a missense DCLRE1C variant and V-gene and J-gene trimming of TCR beta chains was found in a later genetic analysis and replicated in an independent cohort. The only immune exposure information available for the cohort was CMV serostatus. In a later analysis, several top co-occurrence clusters were reported to appear linked to parvovirus B19, influenza, CMV and Epstein-Barr virus. A later analysis associated 16,951 TCR beta sequences with specific HLA alleles at a false discovery rate of 0.05. A later analysis found that TCR association rates varied across HLA loci, with DRB1 alleles showing the most associated TCRs and HLA-C alleles the fewest. A group of highly shared sequence variants was considered likely to be a technical artifact of the sequencing pipeline. Approximately 16 rarely observed V segments, including chromosome 9 orphons, were excluded from the earlier analysis of a few hundred of the donors because counts were too low. A later analysis found that HLA-associated TCR beta chains were more clonally expanded and had lower generation probabilities than equally common non-associated chains.

The cohort consisted of some 730 healthy bone marrow donors. At the time of sampling, every cohort member was nominally healthy, though immune exposures that went unrecorded were likely present. The donor was CMV seronegative and was included in the group of a few hundred seronegative cohort members. A peripheral blood sample was collected from each donor, and TCR beta sequencing was performed on peripheral blood mononuclear cells. The Qiagen DNeasy Blood Extraction Kit was used to extract genomic DNA from the blood cell samples. CDR1 and CDR2, per the germline V gene, are MGHRA and YSYEKL. The CDR3 goes from the cysteine to the phenylalanine over 15 residues. The kept DNA is CDR3 alone, 45 bases in frame from the first base. From V the trimming removes 2 bases and from J it removes 6 bases, while the gene matches leave 8 bases of the junction unaccounted for. A few counts support this clone. Its antigen target is currently unknown. Per-nucleotide qualities are absent, and no much larger clonotype sits a single base away.

The sequencing sample was made of PBMCs. The receptor was isolated from a woman aged 30 to 39 in good health and CMV-seronegative. Recombination linked TRBV4-1 to TRBJ1-1, with 8 bases aligning to TRBD1. The DNA sequence reads TGCGCCAGCAGCCAAATGACAGGGGTGATGGCTGAAGCTTTCTTT. Its product reads: CASSQMTGVMAEAFF.